Listed below are T cell receptor beta chains from one sample, sequenced in a study of shared clonotypes between healthy human individuals. Assay used: immunoSEQ multiplex PCR; TCRdb lists only in-frame clones, some missing. The sample includes more than 400,000 clones, around 85% of them seen just once. The sample was PBMCs. All receptors derive from a woman in her thirties or forties in good health. Some clones in this sample may be carry-over from other donors' samples. Each CDR3 is given with its conserved first and last residue. A D gene is named only where the DNA matches it firmly. The size field is filled for only some rows; it gives once, few, many or a size class.

cdr3_aa cdr3_nt clone_size cdr3_length j_call d_call v_call
CASSYSIDRRQPQHF TGTGCCAGCAGTTACTCGATCGACAGGCGTCAGCCCCAGCATTTT NA 15 TRBJ1-5 NA TRBV6-6
CASSTIGQGAREQYF TGTGCCAGCAGCACCATCGGACAGGGGGCTCGGGAGCAGTACTTC NA 15 TRBJ2-7 TRBD1 TRBV7-8
CASSYSQREFDNEQFF TGTGCCAGCAGTTACTCTCAGCGGGAGTTCGACAATGAGCAGTTCTTC NA 16 TRBJ2-1 TRBD2 TRBV6-6
CASSPGTGPNYEQYF TGTGCCAGCTCCCCGGGGACAGGACCCAACTACGAGCAGTACTTC NA 15 TRBJ2-7 TRBD1 TRBV18
CASSRDPAGNTEAFF TGCGCCAGCAGCCGGGACCCGGCGGGGAACACTGAAGCTTTCTTT NA 15 TRBJ1-1 NA TRBV5-1
CASSIRGGRSADTQYF TGTGCCAGCAGCATCCGTGGCGGGAGATCCGCAGATACGCAGTATTTT NA 16 TRBJ2-3 TRBD2 TRBV9
CASSRGRNTEAFF TGTGCCAGCAGCCGTGGAAGAAACACTGAAGCTTTCTTT NA 13 TRBJ1-1 NA TRBV5-4
CASSFDYEQYF TGTGCCAGCAGCTTTGACTACGAGCAGTACTTC many 11 TRBJ2-7 NA TRBV5-5
CSVTPVVRGSGTDTQYF TGCAGCGTTACCCCTGTTGTTCGAGGGTCTGGAACGGATACGCAGTATTTT once 17 TRBJ2-3 NA TRBV29-1
CASGPGQGARGYTF TGCGCCAGCGGGCCGGGACAGGGGGCTCGAGGCTACACCTTC NA 14 TRBJ1-2 TRBD1 TRBV5-1
CASSTIGQGRTEAFF TGTGCCAGCAGCACAATCGGACAGGGTCGGACTGAAGCTTTCTTT NA 15 TRBJ1-1 TRBD1 TRBV9
CASSPGDLITGELFF TGTGCCAGCAGTCCCGGGGACCTAATCACCGGGGAGCTGTTTTTT NA 15 TRBJ2-2 NA TRBV28
CSVGANTGELFF TGCAGCGTTGGAGCGAACACCGGGGAGCTGTTTTTT NA 12 TRBJ2-2 NA TRBV29-1
CSATISGTYEQYF TGCAGCGCAACTATTAGCGGAACCTACGAGCAGTACTTC NA 13 TRBJ2-7 NA TRBV29-1
CASSRVREETQYF TGTGCCAGCAGTCGAGTAAGGGAAGAGACCCAGTACTTC NA 13 TRBJ2-5 NA TRBV6-5
CASSLGTSGYNEQFF TGTGCCAGCAGCCTCGGGACTAGCGGTTACAATGAGCAGTTCTTC NA 15 TRBJ2-1 TRBD2 TRBV11-3
CASTEQRDTYEQYF TGTGCCAGCACCGAGCAGCGGGACACCTACGAGCAGTACTTC NA 14 TRBJ2-7 NA TRBV6-1
CAWSRGASYGYTF TGTGCCTGGAGTCGGGGGGCCTCCTATGGCTACACCTTC NA 13 TRBJ1-2 NA TRBV30
CASSSGLAGGETQYF TGCGCCAGCAGCTCAGGACTAGCGGGAGGGGAGACCCAGTACTTC NA 15 TRBJ2-5 TRBD2 TRBV5-1
CASSTGHGEETQYF TGTGCCAGCAGCACAGGACACGGCGAAGAGACCCAGTACTTC NA 14 TRBJ2-5 NA TRBV7-9
CASRIGEGRLNNEQFF TGTGCCAGCAGGATAGGGGAGGGGAGATTGAACAATGAGCAGTTCTTC NA 16 TRBJ2-1 TRBD2 TRBV5-4
CATSRALPYEQYF TGTGCCACCAGCAGGGCGCTGCCGTACGAGCAGTACTTC NA 13 TRBJ2-7 NA TRBV15
CASSQDDGNYEQYF TGCGCCAGCAGCCAAGATGACGGAAACTACGAGCAGTACTTC NA 14 TRBJ2-7 NA TRBV4-3
CASSPPSFTTQQFF TGTGCCAGCTCACCACCTAGCTTCACCACTCAGCAGTTCTTC NA 14 TRBJ2-1 NA TRBV18
CASRKSVPGELFF TGTGCCAGCAGGAAAAGCGTACCCGGGGAGCTGTTTTTT NA 13 TRBJ2-2 NA TRBV7-2
CASRKQGSYEQYF TGTGCCAGCAGAAAACAGGGCTCCTACGAGCAGTACTTC NA 13 TRBJ2-7 NA TRBV28
CASSPRQLNEKLFF TGTGCCAGCTCACCACGGCAGCTTAATGAAAAACTGTTTTTT NA 14 TRBJ1-4 NA TRBV18
CASSQVVSQHF TGTGCCAGCAGTCAGGTGGTGTCCCAGCATTTT few 11 TRBJ1-5 NA TRBV28
CASSRGESSYNEQFF TGTGCCAGCAGCCGTGGAGAGAGCTCCTACAATGAGCAGTTCTTC NA 15 TRBJ2-1 NA TRBV11-2
CASGGTGGLAGDSYNEQFF TGTGCCAGCGGAGGGACAGGGGGCCTAGCGGGAGATTCTTACAATGAGCAGTTCTTC NA 19 TRBJ2-1 TRBD1 TRBV5-4
CASSLNSLYGYTF TGTGCCAGCAGCTTAAACAGTCTCTATGGCTACACCTTC NA 13 TRBJ1-2 NA TRBV7-6
CAISEYPGEKLFF TGTGCCATCAGTGAATATCCGGGTGAAAAACTGTTTTTT NA 13 TRBJ1-4 NA TRBV10-3
CASSLWAGNNEQFF TGTGCCAGCAGTTTATGGGCAGGTAACAATGAGCAGTTCTTC NA 14 TRBJ2-1 NA TRBV27
CASSQDPTSGLLDTQYF TGCGCCAGCAGCCAAGATCCGACTAGCGGACTGTTGGATACGCAGTATTTT NA 17 TRBJ2-3 TRBD2 TRBV4-1
CASNIGRDNYGYTF TGTGCCAGTAATATAGGACGGGATAACTATGGCTACACCTTC NA 14 TRBJ1-2 NA TRBV19
CAWSPDRDRGRAFF TGTGCCTGGAGCCCTGACCGGGACAGGGGACGAGCTTTCTTT NA 14 TRBJ1-1 TRBD1 TRBV30
CASSERAGAGGYEQFF TGTGCCAGCAGTGAAAGGGCGGGAGCCGGGGGATATGAGCAGTTCTTC many 16 TRBJ2-1 TRBD2 TRBV6-4
CASSLGAQETQYF TGTGCCAGCAGCTTAGGGGCCCAAGAGACCCAGTACTTC NA 13 TRBJ2-5 NA TRBV7-2
CASSELTGGGYGYTF TGTGCCAGCAGCGAATTGACAGGGGGCGGCTATGGCTACACCTTC NA 15 TRBJ1-2 TRBD1 TRBV27
CASRRGVSGAYEQYF TGTGCCAGCAGGAGGGGAGTATCAGGTGCCTACGAGCAGTACTTC NA 15 TRBJ2-7 NA TRBV5-6
CASSLGLAADTQYF TGTGCCAGCAGCCTCGGACTAGCCGCAGATACGCAGTATTTT NA 14 TRBJ2-3 TRBD2 TRBV11-3
CAWGTGADQPQHF TGTGCCTGGGGGACAGGGGCGGATCAGCCCCAGCATTTT NA 13 TRBJ1-5 TRBD1 TRBV30
CASSYGTGGHHEQYF TGTGCCAGCAGTTACGGGACAGGGGGCCACCACGAGCAGTACTTC NA 15 TRBJ2-7 TRBD1 TRBV28
CASRAGTYLRTEAFF TGTGCCAGCAGGGCCGGGACATATCTTCGGACTGAAGCTTTCTTT few 15 TRBJ1-1 NA TRBV2
CASSQGPYGYTF TGTGCCAGCAGCCAAGGCCCCTATGGCTACACCTTC NA 12 TRBJ1-2 NA TRBV11-2
CASSPRGVAQNYEQYF TGCGCCAGCAGTCCCAGAGGAGTGGCGCAAAACTACGAGCAGTACTTC NA 16 TRBJ2-7 NA TRBV23-1
CASSLMYGGMNTEAFF TGCGCCAGCAGCTTAATGTATGGGGGCATGAACACTGAAGCTTTCTTT NA 16 TRBJ1-1 NA TRBV5-1
CSVSAPGDTQYF TGCAGCGTTAGTGCTCCCGGGGATACGCAGTATTTT NA 12 TRBJ2-3 NA TRBV29-1
CAISVGDSYTEAFF TGTGCCATCAGTGTCGGGGACTCATACACTGAAGCTTTCTTT many 14 TRBJ1-1 NA TRBV10-3
CAYNLNTEAFF TGTGCTTACAATTTGAACACTGAAGCTTTCTTT NA 11 TRBJ1-1 NA TRBV30
CASSLGQGSAQHF TGCGCCAGCAGCTTGGGACAGGGCTCGGCCCAGCATTTT NA 13 TRBJ1-5 TRBD1 TRBV5-1
CSVEDRGRRDEKLFF TGCAGCGTTGAAGATAGGGGCAGACGCGATGAAAAACTGTTTTTT NA 15 TRBJ1-4 NA TRBV29-1
CASSFGGTENIQYF TGTGCCAGCAGCTTTGGTGGGACGGAAAACATTCAGTACTTC NA 14 TRBJ2-4 NA TRBV7-3
CASSFRRGNEQFF TGTGCCAGCAGCTTTAGACGGGGTAATGAGCAGTTCTTC NA 13 TRBJ2-1 NA TRBV5-4
CASSFSPRGDEQYF TGTGCCAGCAGCTTCTCCCCCCGGGGCGACGAGCAGTACTTC NA 14 TRBJ2-7 NA TRBV9
CASSLGTGNYGYTF TGTGCCAGCAGCTTAGGCACAGGAAACTATGGCTACACCTTC NA 14 TRBJ1-2 NA TRBV7-8
CASSWEATGEGYTF TGTGCCAGCAGCTGGGAAGCGACAGGGGAGGGCTACACCTTC NA 14 TRBJ1-2 TRBD1 TRBV5-4
CASSPTRTGTNEKLFF TGTGCCAGCAGCCCAACCCGGACAGGGACGAATGAAAAACTGTTTTTT NA 16 TRBJ1-4 TRBD1 TRBV28